This TCR beta chain was found in a study of response to subunit inactivated influenza vaccine listed by TCRdb under 2018. Context from the whole study: Deep quantitative profiling of the T cell receptor repertoire was used in the study to follow responses to a trivalent subunit inactivated influenza vaccine. The paper's findings and limits, for the study overall: The authors proposed that each seasonal influenza vaccination may bring in only a limited number of new T cells.

Libraries were built with RT-PCR. TCRdb records Illumina HiSeq 2500 as the sequencer. TCRdb handled the public reads itself, with Q25 trimming in fastp and clone calling in MiXCR, and kept productive beta chains. Rows are combined by CDR3 protein, so each entry shows the most common genes and DNA. This sample has around 540,000 distinct CDR3 sequences in its table, and 12% of those were observed once. Of the sample, roughly 10% falls within the top ten clones. V sheds 5 bases and J sheds 3 bases, leaving 8 bases between their ends. From the cysteine through the phenylalanine, the CDR3 covers 12 amino acids. This entry keeps only the CDR3 DNA: 36 bases, framed from base 1. This clonotype was seen ten or more times. This clone's antigen is unknown. No much larger clone exists at a distance of one base, and base qualities are not known.

Here the chain combines TRBV12-3 or TRBV12-4 and TRBJ2-7, with a weak D call of TRBD1 (6 bases match). This receptor was identified in a middle-aged man who received an inactivated influenza vaccine. Donor details come from another sample of the same person, matched by shared clones. This specimen was PBMCs from blood, taken on the day of vaccination. The DNA sequence reads TGTGCCAGCAGTGTGACAGGCTACGAGCAGTACTTC. Its protein is CASSVTGYEQYF.